This T cell receptor beta chain was observed in a study of read filtering for tumor transcriptome and immune sequencing. Study at large: RNA-seq yielded only about 75 to 1,400 TCR reads, IR-seq about 3.5 to 11 million.

From roughly 0.4 ug of RNA, a library with molecular barcoded alpha/delta and beta/gamma adaptors was made. TCRdb called the reads again in MiXCR, with one record for every CDR3 protein. Altogether under 150,000 distinct CDR3 sequences are present, 13% being singletons, with the ten largest covering 6.5% to 9%. Germline values: CDR1 PRHDT, CDR2 FYEKMQ (reference sequence). CDR3 length equals 17 residues. V was clipped by 5 bases and J by 7 bases; unmatched bases: 16. Sequencing input: a population of CD138-negative cells sorted from bone marrow. The rearrangement uses TRBV13 and TRBJ2-5; 10 bases align to TRBD2. The TCR was taken from a donor at least 40 years old with multiple myeloma. The chain's CDR3 is CASSHRASSGRSRTQYF. Written as DNA, the CDR3 is TGTGCCAGCAGCCATCGGGCGAGTAGCGGGAGGTCGCGGACCCAGTACTTC.